Listed below are T cell receptor beta chains from one sample, sequenced in a study of early T cells in non-severe SARS-CoV-2 infection. MiXCR, run by TCRdb on the 5' RACE reads, gives a single entry per CDR3 protein. The table lists roughly 70,000 distinct CDR3 sequences, roughly 18% of them singletons. Here the sequenced sample was whole blood, taken at baseline. All receptors derive from an adult who was a healthcare worker with PCR-confirmed SARS-CoV-2 infection or an uninfected control (not recorded which). The CDR3 runs from the conserved cysteine through the conserved F or W. A D gene is named only where the DNA matches it firmly. Clone size, where shown, is once, few, many, or a class for clones that have expanded.

V gene: TRBV2; D gene: .; clone size: many; J gene: TRBJ1-2; CDR3 DNA: TGTGCCAGCAGAGGGACACCTACTAACTATGGCTACACCTTC; CDR3 protein: CASRGTPTNYGYTF
V gene: TRBV27; D gene: TRBD1; clone size: .; J gene: TRBJ2-2; CDR3 DNA: TGTGCCGGCAGTTTAGCCCCGGGACAGGGGAGAGGGGAGCTGTTTTTT; CDR3 protein: CAGSLAPGQGRGELFF
V gene: TRBV6-2/TRBV6-3; D gene: .; clone size: few; J gene: TRBJ1-3; CDR3 DNA: TGTGCCAGCAGTGAAACCGACACGCCGGTCGGGCATTTT; CDR3 protein: CASSETDTPVGHF
V gene: TRBV18; D gene: .; clone size: many; J gene: TRBJ2-1; CDR3 DNA: TGTGCCAGCTCACTACCCTTCTCCGATGAGCAGTTCTTC; CDR3 protein: CASSLPFSDEQFF
V gene: TRBV7-2; D gene: TRBD1; clone size: few; J gene: TRBJ1-2; CDR3 DNA: TGTGCCAGCAGCCCGGACAGGGCCTGGAAGGGCTACACCTTC; CDR3 protein: CASSPDRAWKGYTF
V gene: TRBV2; D gene: TRBD1; clone size: few; J gene: TRBJ1-2; CDR3 DNA: TGTGCCAGCAGTGGACAGGGGGCTTTGTATGGCTACACCTTC; CDR3 protein: CASSGQGALYGYTF
V gene: TRBV24-1; D gene: .; clone size: .; J gene: TRBJ2-2; CDR3 DNA: TGTGCCACCAGTGATCCAACACGGAACACCGGGGAGCTGTTTTTT; CDR3 protein: CATSDPTRNTGELFF
V gene: TRBV18; D gene: .; clone size: few; J gene: TRBJ1-2; CDR3 DNA: TGTGCCAGCTCACCCACGGATACAAACTATGGCTACACCTTC; CDR3 protein: CASSPTDTNYGYTF
V gene: TRBV9; D gene: TRBD1; clone size: few; J gene: TRBJ2-7; CDR3 DNA: TGTGCCAGCAGCCACAGGGGAAAGAACTACGAGCAGTACTTC; CDR3 protein: CASSHRGKNYEQYF
V gene: TRBV30; D gene: .; clone size: many; J gene: TRBJ1-5; CDR3 DNA: TGTGCCTGGAGTTGGGAGGGCTTTCCGAATCAGCCCCAGCATTTT; CDR3 protein: CAWSWEGFPNQPQHF
V gene: TRBV5-6; D gene: .; clone size: .; J gene: TRBJ2-3; CDR3 DNA: TGTGCCAGCAGCTCCCTCGACAGTGATCGCACAGATACGCAGTATTTT; CDR3 protein: CASSSLDSDRTDTQYF
V gene: TRBV6-2/TRBV6-3; D gene: .; clone size: .; J gene: TRBJ1-1; CDR3 DNA: TGTGCCAGCAGGCACAGGGAGAACACTGAAGCTTTCTTT; CDR3 protein: CASRHRENTEAFF
V gene: TRBV28; D gene: .; clone size: .; J gene: TRBJ1-6; CDR3 DNA: TGTGCCAGCAGTTTATTTCGGGGAGAAGGGTCACCCCTCCACTTT; CDR3 protein: CASSLFRGEGSPLHF
V gene: TRBV20-1; D gene: .; clone size: .; J gene: TRBJ2-7; CDR3 DNA: TGCAGTGCCCAGAGGTCTCCCGCCTACGAGCAGTACTTC; CDR3 protein: CSAQRSPAYEQYF
V gene: TRBV9; D gene: .; clone size: many; J gene: TRBJ2-7; CDR3 DNA: TGTGCCAGCAGCGTGGACTCTCAATACGAGCAGTACTTC; CDR3 protein: CASSVDSQYEQYF
V gene: TRBV27; D gene: TRBD1; clone size: .; J gene: TRBJ1-6; CDR3 DNA: TGTGCCAGCAGTTTAGGGACAGGAGTTGTGGGCTCCTATAATTCACCCCTCCACTTT; CDR3 protein: CASSLGTGVVGSYNSPLHF
V gene: TRBV11-2; D gene: TRBD2; clone size: .; J gene: TRBJ2-1; CDR3 DNA: TGTGCCAGCAGCCTCCGCCACCTAGCGGGGGGGCGTGGTGAGCAGTTCTTC; CDR3 protein: CASSLRHLAGGRGEQFF
V gene: TRBV7-9; D gene: TRBD2; clone size: .; J gene: TRBJ2-7; CDR3 DNA: TGTGCCAGCAGCTCGGGACTAGAGGCCTACGAGCAGTACTTC; CDR3 protein: CASSSGLEAYEQYF
V gene: TRBV20-1; D gene: .; clone size: few; J gene: TRBJ2-5; CDR3 DNA: TGCAGTGCTAGAGATCCTGGCCCAGGCCACCAAGAGACCCAGTACTTC; CDR3 protein: CSARDPGPGHQETQYF
V gene: TRBV4-2; D gene: .; clone size: .; J gene: TRBJ2-7; CDR3 DNA: TGTGCCAGCAGCCTTAGGGGGACCTACGAGCAGTACTTC; CDR3 protein: CASSLRGTYEQYF
V gene: TRBV20-1; D gene: TRBD1; clone size: .; J gene: TRBJ1-6; CDR3 DNA: TGCAGTGCCCCCCCGGGACAGGGACTAAATTCACCCCTCCACTTT; CDR3 protein: CSAPPGQGLNSPLHF
V gene: TRBV3-1; D gene: .; clone size: few; J gene: TRBJ2-5; CDR3 DNA: TGTGCCAGCAGCCAAGTCAGGGGGACCCAGTACTTC; CDR3 protein: CASSQVRGTQYF
V gene: TRBV5-4; D gene: TRBD1; clone size: .; J gene: TRBJ1-2; CDR3 DNA: TGTGCCAGCAGCCAGACCGGGACAGGGGTGTATGGCTACACCTTC; CDR3 protein: CASSQTGTGVYGYTF
V gene: TRBV7-9; D gene: .; clone size: few; J gene: TRBJ2-7; CDR3 DNA: TGTGCCAGCAGCAAGACAGGCTACGAGCAGTACTTC; CDR3 protein: CASSKTGYEQYF
V gene: TRBV5-4; D gene: .; clone size: few; J gene: TRBJ1-2; CDR3 DNA: TGTGCCAGCAGCTTGATCGGTGAAGTTGGCTACACCTTC; CDR3 protein: CASSLIGEVGYTF
V gene: TRBV5-8; D gene: .; clone size: .; J gene: TRBJ1-5; CDR3 DNA: TGTGCCAGCAGCTTGGATCGGGGATTCGGCAATCAGCCCCAGCATTTT; CDR3 protein: CASSLDRGFGNQPQHF
V gene: TRBV5-1; D gene: .; clone size: .; J gene: TRBJ1-6; CDR3 DNA: TGCGCCAGCGGCCCTGGGGGAAATTCACCCCTCCACTTT; CDR3 protein: CASGPGGNSPLHF
V gene: TRBV6-1; D gene: TRBD1; clone size: few; J gene: TRBJ1-6; CDR3 DNA: TGTGCCAGCAGACGGACAGGGGGCGGTGATTCACCCCTCCACTTT; CDR3 protein: CASRRTGGGDSPLHF
V gene: TRBV9; D gene: TRBD1; clone size: few; J gene: TRBJ1-1; CDR3 DNA: TGTGCCAGCAGCCCCCGGGACAGGGGGAACACTGAAGCTTTCTTT; CDR3 protein: CASSPRDRGNTEAFF
V gene: TRBV14; D gene: .; clone size: many; J gene: TRBJ1-2; CDR3 DNA: TGTGCCAGCAGCCAAGAGTATAACTATGGCTACACCTTC; CDR3 protein: CASSQEYNYGYTF
V gene: TRBV7-2; D gene: .; clone size: few; J gene: TRBJ2-7; CDR3 DNA: TGTGCCAGCAGCCCTCGGACCGGTCCCTACGAGCAGTACTTC; CDR3 protein: CASSPRTGPYEQYF
V gene: TRBV7-2; D gene: TRBD1; clone size: .; J gene: TRBJ2-7; CDR3 DNA: TGTGCCAGCAGCCCAAATACAGGGGCCCTCTCCTACGAGCAGTACTTC; CDR3 protein: CASSPNTGALSYEQYF
V gene: TRBV20-1; D gene: TRBD1; clone size: .; J gene: TRBJ1-1; CDR3 DNA: TGCAGTGCTATCTACAGGGGGCGTGGCACTGAAGCTTTCTTT; CDR3 protein: CSAIYRGRGTEAFF
V gene: TRBV6-1; D gene: .; clone size: few; J gene: TRBJ2-2; CDR3 DNA: TGTGCCAGCAGTGAAGATGCAGGGTGGCCCGGGGAGCTGTTTTTT; CDR3 protein: CASSEDAGWPGELFF
V gene: TRBV3-1; D gene: TRBD1; clone size: few; J gene: TRBJ1-1; CDR3 DNA: TGTGCCAGCAGCCAAGGGACAGGTGTGAACACTGAAGCTTTCTTT; CDR3 protein: CASSQGTGVNTEAFF
V gene: TRBV10-2; D gene: .; clone size: many; J gene: TRBJ1-1; CDR3 DNA: TGCGCCAGCAGTGTAGAGGGAACGGCTGAAGCTTTCTTT; CDR3 protein: CASSVEGTAEAFF
V gene: TRBV6-2/TRBV6-3; D gene: .; clone size: .; J gene: TRBJ2-4; CDR3 DNA: TGTGCCAGCAGTAAAGGACCGGCTCAGTACTTC; CDR3 protein: CASSKGPAQYF
V gene: TRBV6-5; D gene: TRBD1; clone size: few; J gene: TRBJ1-6; CDR3 DNA: TGTGCCAGCAGTTACTCCCGACAGGGGGCCAGATCCTATAATTCACCCCTCCACTTT; CDR3 protein: CASSYSRQGARSYNSPLHF
V gene: TRBV5-4; D gene: TRBD1; clone size: few; J gene: TRBJ2-3; CDR3 DNA: TGTGCCAGCAGCTCCGGAGACAGGGGGCGCGCAGATACGCAGTATTTT; CDR3 protein: CASSSGDRGRADTQYF
V gene: TRBV11-2; D gene: .; clone size: .; J gene: TRBJ2-3; CDR3 DNA: TGTGCCAGCAGCCGAACGGGGGGCCTCACAGATACGCAGTATTTT; CDR3 protein: CASSRTGGLTDTQYF
V gene: TRBV6-5; D gene: TRBD1; clone size: few; J gene: TRBJ2-7; CDR3 DNA: TGTGCCAGCAGTTACTCCCAACGACAGGGAGCCTACTTC; CDR3 protein: CASSYSQRQGAYF
V gene: TRBV11-2; D gene: .; clone size: few; J gene: TRBJ2-5; CDR3 DNA: TGTGCCAGCAGACTCGACAGAAACCAAGAGACCCAGTACTTC; CDR3 protein: CASRLDRNQETQYF
V gene: TRBV5-4; D gene: TRBD1; clone size: few; J gene: TRBJ2-1; CDR3 DNA: TGTGCCAGCAGCCGCCAAGGGGACAGGCCCTATGAGCAGTTCTTC; CDR3 protein: CASSRQGDRPYEQFF
V gene: TRBV12-3/TRBV12-4; D gene: .; clone size: .; J gene: TRBJ1-6; CDR3 DNA: TGTGCCAGCAGTTTAGGGGGCCAAAATTCACCCCTCCACTTT; CDR3 protein: CASSLGGQNSPLHF
V gene: TRBV5-1; D gene: TRBD2; clone size: few; J gene: TRBJ2-7; CDR3 DNA: TGCGCCAGCAGTAGGACTAGCGGATATAGCGAGCAGTACTTC; CDR3 protein: CASSRTSGYSEQYF
V gene: TRBV10-1; D gene: TRBD2; clone size: .; J gene: TRBJ2-3; CDR3 DNA: TGCGCCAGCAGTTTGGCTAGCGGGGGGGCAGATACGCAGTATTTT; CDR3 protein: CASSLASGGADTQYF
V gene: TRBV7-8; D gene: TRBD1; clone size: few; J gene: TRBJ2-5; CDR3 DNA: TGTGCCAGCAGCTTAAGGGACAGGGATGAGACCCAGTACTTC; CDR3 protein: CASSLRDRDETQYF
V gene: TRBV11-2; D gene: TRBD2; clone size: .; J gene: TRBJ2-1; CDR3 DNA: TGTGCCAGCAGCTCAGATCTAGCGGGAGAACGGAGAAATGAGCAGTTCTTC; CDR3 protein: CASSSDLAGERRNEQFF
V gene: TRBV5-1; D gene: .; clone size: many; J gene: TRBJ2-1; CDR3 DNA: TGCGCCAGCAGCTTTAGCTCCGAAAGCTCCTACAATGAGCAGTTCTTC; CDR3 protein: CASSFSSESSYNEQFF
V gene: TRBV6-5; D gene: TRBD1; clone size: few; J gene: TRBJ1-2; CDR3 DNA: TGTGCCAGCAGAGGACAGGGAAACTATGGCTACACCTTC; CDR3 protein: CASRGQGNYGYTF
V gene: TRBV7-6; D gene: .; clone size: few; J gene: TRBJ2-5; CDR3 DNA: TGTGCCAGCAGCTTACGGCAGGTAGCAGCCCAAGAGACCCAGTACTTC; CDR3 protein: CASSLRQVAAQETQYF
V gene: TRBV20-1; D gene: .; clone size: few; J gene: TRBJ2-7; CDR3 DNA: TGCAGTGCTAGAGGCCCTATCGGGGTCTACGAGCAGTACTTC; CDR3 protein: CSARGPIGVYEQYF
V gene: TRBV9; D gene: TRBD1; clone size: .; J gene: TRBJ2-7; CDR3 DNA: TGTGCCAGCAGCGAACGAACCGGGACAGGGGTCAACGAGCAGTACTTC; CDR3 protein: CASSERTGTGVNEQYF
V gene: TRBV7-2; D gene: TRBD1; clone size: many; J gene: TRBJ2-1; CDR3 DNA: TGTGCCAGCAGCCGCCAGACAGGGAGCAATGAGCAGTTCTTC; CDR3 protein: CASSRQTGSNEQFF
V gene: TRBV5-1; D gene: .; clone size: .; J gene: TRBJ2-1; CDR3 DNA: TGCGCCAGCAGCTGGCCCTCGACAGACAATGAGCAGTTCTTC; CDR3 protein: CASSWPSTDNEQFF
V gene: TRBV7-2; D gene: .; clone size: .; J gene: TRBJ2-2; CDR3 DNA: TGTGCCAGCAGCTTACAGGGAGCGAACACCGGGGAGCTGTTTTTT; CDR3 protein: CASSLQGANTGELFF
V gene: TRBV10-3; D gene: .; clone size: .; J gene: TRBJ2-3; CDR3 DNA: TGTGCCATCAGTGAGTCGATAACCACAGATACGCAGTATTTT; CDR3 protein: CAISESITTDTQYF
V gene: TRBV7-2; D gene: TRBD1; clone size: few; J gene: TRBJ2-3; CDR3 DNA: TGTGCCAGCAGCCCGACAGGGGGCTCCTCACTAGGCACAGATACGCAGTATTTT; CDR3 protein: CASSPTGGSSLGTDTQYF
V gene: TRBV18; D gene: .; clone size: few; J gene: TRBJ2-7; CDR3 DNA: TGTGCCAGCTCACCGGTAGGTGTTGAGCAGTACTTC; CDR3 protein: CASSPVGVEQYF
V gene: TRBV9; D gene: .; clone size: many; J gene: TRBJ2-2; CDR3 DNA: TGTGCCACCCAACACCTGAACACCGGGGAGCTGTTTTTT; CDR3 protein: CATQHLNTGELFF